These 29 T cell receptor beta chains originate from one sample sequenced in a study of response to subunit inactivated influenza vaccine. TCRdb used MiXCR to reprocess the RT-PCR reads, holding one entry per CDR3 protein. The sample has fewer than 550,000 distinct CDR3 sequences, about 25% seen once. Sequencing was performed on CD4+ T cells sorted from PBMCs, taken more than 4 days after vaccination. All receptors come from a man between 50 and 59 years old who received an inactivated influenza vaccine.

This clonotype was recorded a few times. J is TRBJ2-7 and V is TRBV5-1; 11 positions match TRBD2. Germline CDR1 and CDR2: SGHRS and YFSETQ. Trimming took 0 bases from V and 4 from J; bases not matched to a gene: 6. The CDR3 has 16 residues. DNA of the CDR3: TGCGCCAGCAGCTTGGGTTCTAGCGGGAGGACATACGAGCAGTACTTC. Its protein is CASSLGSSGRTYEQYF.

This clonotype was seen only a few times. This chain uses TRBV5-1 with TRBJ2-7, with D maybe TRBD1 (5 bases). This CDR3 has 14 amino acids. Germline V gives CDR1 SGHRS, CDR2 YFSETQ. With 0 bases removed from V and 4 bases from J, the gap between germline ends came to 11 bases. This chain's CDR3 is CASSLGSGAYEQYF. The CDR3 DNA reads TGCGCCAGCAGCTTGGGATCTGGGGCGTACGAGCAGTACTTC. The entire variable domain, with the rest obtained from reference TRBV5-1 and TRBJ2-7, is as follows: KAGVTQTPRYLIKTRGQQVTLSCSPISGHRSVSWYQQTPGQGLQFLFEYFSETQRNKGNFPGRFSGRQFSNSRSEMNVSTLELGDSALYLCASSLGSGAYEQYFGPGTRLTVT.

The table lists this clonotype with a few counts. The rearrangement links TRBV12-3 or TRBV12-4 to TRBJ1-2; D unclear. The CDR3 runs to 12 residues. Trimming left V 2 bases short and J 5 bases short, with 6 bases between. CDR3 protein: CASSLSLYGYTF. CDR3 nucleotide sequence: TGTGCCAGCAGTTTAAGCCTTTATGGCTACACCTTC.

This clonotype was observed a few times. The V and J genes are TRBV6-5 and TRBJ2-7; 9 nucleotides align to TRBD1. V shed 5 bases, J shed 4 bases, and the junction held 6 bases outside the gene matches. This CDR3 comprises 14 residues. CDR1 is MNHEY and CDR2 is SVGAGI in the germline V gene. The CDR3 is CASSARDRVYEQYF. The CDR3 DNA follows: TGTGCCAGCAGTGCTAGGGACAGGGTTTACGAGCAGTACTTC.

The CDR3 is CASSLGATSRTGELFF. The CDR3 coding sequence is TGCGCCAGCAGCTTGGGGGCAACCTCGAGGACCGGGGAGCTGTTTTTT. The chain combines TRBV5-1 with TRBJ2-2; D remains ambiguous. The CDR3 is 16 residues long. The ends were cut back, 0 bases at V and 5 bases at J, with 14 bases in the middle. Germline V gene lookup returns CDR1 SGHRS and CDR2 YFSETQ.

The CDR3 protein is CASSYSDLRKTQYF. CDR3 DNA: TGTGCCAGCAGTTACTCGGATTTGCGGAAGACCCAGTACTTC. The chain joins TRBV6-2 or TRBV6-3 to TRBJ2-5, with D unclear. CDR3 length: 14 amino acids. V lost 0 bases to trimming and J lost 6 bases, with 11 bases between them. Per germline, CDR1 MNHEY and CDR2 SVGEGT.

This clonotype was observed a handful of times. The CDR3 here is CSASSSDQPQHF. The CDR3 region has the DNA TGCAGTGCTTCGAGCTCCGATCAGCCCCAGCATTTT. The chain uses TRBV20-1 and TRBJ1-5; no definite D call. The CDR3 length is 12 residues. V shed 5 bases and J shed 5 bases, with 10 bases lying between them. Germline-derived CDR1 and CDR2 are DFQATT and SNEGSKA (reference sequence).

This clonotype was found a few times. This sequence joins TRBV7-9 and TRBJ2-3; the D is unclear. The germline CDR1 and CDR2 sequences are SEHNR and FQNEAQ (reference sequence). This CDR3 contains 13 residues. V lost 5 bases, J lost 4 bases, and 10 bases lay in between. The CDR3 region has the DNA TGTGCCAGCAGCACCCAGCTAGCAGATACGCAGTATTTT. Translated: CASSTQLADTQYF.

This chain links TRBV12-3 or TRBV12-4 with TRBJ1-5; D is perhaps TRBD1 (5 bases). This CDR3 contains 17 residues. V was clipped by 0 bases and J by 0 bases, with 12 bases between them. The CDR3 DNA sequence: TGTGCCAGCAGTTTAGCTGGGGCCCGGAATAGCAATCAGCCCCAGCATTTT. Its protein is CASSLAGARNSNQPQHF.

This clonotype was seen a few times. J is TRBJ2-5 and V is TRBV19; 7 bases match TRBD2. Germline V CDR1 and CDR2: LNHDA, SQIVND (reference sequence). Trimming at V came to 8 bases and at J to 0 bases, leaving 3 bases not matched to a gene. This CDR3 region has 13 residues. The CDR3 DNA reads TGTGCCAGTTCAGCGGGGTACCAAGAGACCCAGTACTTC. This sequence encodes CASSAGYQETQYF.

The chain has TRBV12-3 or TRBV12-4 and TRBJ1-3; 8 bases agree with TRBD1. V shed 5 bases, J shed 0 bases, and the junction held 3 bases outside the gene matches. CDR3 length: 15 residues. The DNA for the CDR3 is TGTGCCAGCAGTACCAGGGGGCCCTCTGGAAACACCATATATTTT. Residues: CASSTRGPSGNTIYF.

This clonotype has a handful of counts. The chain uses TRBV7-2 and TRBJ2-1, with a weak D call TRBD2 (5 bases). This CDR3 is built from 13 residues. CDR1 and CDR2 from the germline V gene are SGHTA and FQGNSA. V lost 5 bases to trimming and J lost 4 bases, with 9 bases between them. Here the CDR3 DNA reads TGTGCCAGCAGCATTAGCGATTACAATGAGCAGTTCTTC. Translation gives CASSISDYNEQFF.

V usage is TRBV5-5 and J usage is TRBJ2-5, with TRBD2 matching 7 bases. The CDR3 sequence is 12 residues long. V was pared by 7 bases and J by 5 bases, with 5 bases of the junction left unmatched. Per the germline V gene, CDR1 is SGHKS and CDR2 is YYEKEE (reference sequence). In DNA form, the CDR3 reads TGTGCCAGCGGATTGCGGGGGGAGACCCAGTACTTC. Residues: CASGLRGETQYF.

This clonotype has more than one count but fewer than ten. V and J are TRBV5-1 and TRBJ2-3, with D perhaps assigned TRBD1 or TRBD2 (5 bases each). The CDR3 runs 14 residues. V gave up 1 base and J gave up 2 bases, with 8 bases separating them. CDR1 SGHRS and CDR2 YFSETQ come from the germline V gene. CDR3 residues: CASSLSGATDTQYF. CDR3 nucleotides: TGCGCCAGCAGCTTGTCCGGGGCCACAGATACGCAGTATTTT.

In this sample, this clonotype turned up a few times. This chain links TRBV5-6 with TRBJ2-3; 7 nucleotides align to TRBD1. Germline V CDR1 and CDR2: SGHDT, YYEEEE. CDR3 length: 17 residues. V lost 1 base and J lost 1; bases outside the gene matches: 9. CDR3 nucleotide sequence: TGTGCCAGCAGCTTGCCAAACAGGGGTCTCGGCACAGATACGCAGTATTTT. It encodes CASSLPNRGLGTDTQYF.

The chain carries TRBV20-1 and TRBJ2-2, with D perhaps TRBD2 (7 bases). The CDR3 is made up of 17 amino acids. V lost 0 bases and J 1 base, leaving 15 bases between the germline ends. Germline values: CDR1 DFQATT, CDR2 SNEGSKA (reference sequence). In nucleotides, the CDR3 is TGCAGTGCTAGAGATCCGTGGCGGGGGCGGAACACCGGGGAGCTGTTTTTT. Its protein is CSARDPWRGRNTGELFF.

This chain links TRBV4-2 with TRBJ1-1; D uncertain. This CDR3 comprises 16 residues. Trimming took off 1 base at V and 1 base at J, with 13 bases between the two ends. Germline-derived CDR1 and CDR2 are LGHNA and YNFKEQ. This CDR3 reads CASSQVKIVGNTEAFF. CDR3 nucleotide sequence: TGTGCCAGCAGCCAAGTTAAGATAGTGGGGAACACTGAAGCTTTCTTT.

This clonotype was observed a few times. The V gene is TRBV6-5, the J gene TRBJ2-4; TRBD2 matches 12 bases. J lost 1 base, V lost 2 bases, and 9 bases had no gene match. Looked up from germline, CDR1 is MNHEY and CDR2 is SVGAGI. The CDR3 spans 19 residues. CDR3 region: CASSYTLAGGTGAKNIQYF. Here the CDR3 DNA reads TGTGCCAGCAGTTACACTCTAGCGGGGGGGACAGGTGCCAAAAACATTCAGTACTTC.

As regards this clonotype: Just one base apart from a much larger clone, this may be a read error. The V gene is TRBV5-1, the J gene TRBJ1-6, with 9 bases aligning to TRBD1. Germline V gene data show CDR1 as SGHRS and CDR2 as YFSETQ. CDR3 length: 13 residues. J gave up 8 bases and V 4 bases, and 1 base lay outside the gene matches. The CDR3 DNA follows: TGCGCCAGCAGCCGGGACAGGGATTCACCCCTCCACTTT. Protein sequence: CASSRDRDSPLHF.

The chain recombines TRBV7-2 with TRBJ2-3; a possible D gene is TRBD2 (5 bases). CDR3 length: 14 amino acids. The V end lost 5 bases, the J end lost 4 bases, and 13 bases lay between the germline ends. Germline assignment: CDR1 SGHTA and CDR2 FQGNSA. This chain's CDR3 is CASSPAGSPDTQYF. Here the CDR3 DNA reads TGTGCCAGCAGCCCAGCTGGGAGTCCAGATACGCAGTATTTT.

The gene calls are TRBV14 and TRBJ2-3; a possible D gene is TRBD1 (6 bases). This CDR3 region has 15 residues. Germline V gene data show CDR1 as SGHDN and CDR2 as FVKESK. V was shortened by 3 bases and J by 1 base, with 11 bases between the two germline ends. CDR3 region: CASSHGGSRTDTQYF. In DNA form, the CDR3 reads TGTGCCAGCAGCCATGGGGGCTCCCGCACAGATACGCAGTATTTT.

V gene TRBV6-5 combines with J gene TRBJ2-1, with TRBD2 identical over 9 bases. This CDR3 is built from 15 residues. Looked up from germline, CDR1 is MNHEY and CDR2 is SVGAGI. The V segment lost 7 bases and the J segment 3 bases; nucleotides outside the gene matches: 7. CDR3 residues: CASMVAGDYYNEQFF. The CDR3 DNA reads TGTGCCAGCATGGTAGCGGGGGATTACTACAATGAGCAGTTCTTC.

The chain links TRBV3-1 to TRBJ2-7, with D tentatively TRBD1 (6 bases). Germline loops: CDR1 LGHDT, CDR2 YNNKEL (reference sequence). V lost 2 bases, J lost 6 bases, and 14 bases lay in between. The CDR3 totals 14 residues. The CDR3 protein is CASSQPGELSEQYF. CDR3 nucleotide sequence: TGTGCCAGCAGCCAACCAGGGGAATTGAGCGAGCAGTACTTC.

This clonotype was seen a few times. CDR3 coding DNA: TGTGCCAGCAGTTTGAGTTCGGGAACTGGAAACACCATATATTTT. Translation: CASSLSSGTGNTIYF. This chain uses TRBV12-3 or TRBV12-4 with TRBJ1-3; D not resolved. Trimming took off 3 bases at V and 2 bases at J, with 11 bases between the two ends. CDR3 size: 15 residues.

This clonotype was observed a few times. This chain connects TRBV12-3 or TRBV12-4 to TRBJ2-5; the match to TRBD1 covers 8 bases. The V gene end was trimmed by 0 bases and the J gene end by 2 bases; junction bases not matched to a gene: 2. CDR3 size: 15 residues. CDR3 sequence (DNA): TGTGCCAGCAGTTTAGCCAGGGGGCTACAAGAGACCCAGTACTTC. Translation: CASSLARGLQETQYF.

The V call is TRBV15, the J call TRBJ1-1, with TRBD1 as a possible D gene (6 bases). The CDR3 is 15 amino acids. Germline V lookup: CDR1 LNHNV, CDR2 YYDKDF (reference sequence). With 2 bases removed from V and 6 bases from J, the gap between germline ends came to 16 bases. For the CDR3, the DNA is TGTGCCACCAGCAGATCGGTAGGGGGGATCGCTGAAGCTTTCTTT. Its translation: CATSRSVGGIAEAFF.

The chain links TRBV5-1 to TRBJ2-5; D is unclear. V was pared by 0 bases and J by 10 bases, with 19 bases between. Germline-derived CDR1 and CDR2 are SGHRS and YFSETQ. The CDR3 is made up of 15 amino acids. CDR3 residues: CASSLEPGILVDQYF. For the CDR3, the DNA is TGCGCCAGCAGCTTGGAGCCGGGCATACTCGTCGACCAGTACTTC.

V usage is TRBV20-1 and J usage is TRBJ1-2; D is unresolved. This CDR3 region has 14 residues. CDR1 and CDR2 from the germline V gene are DFQATT and SNEGSKA (reference sequence). The V end was cut by 3 bases, the J end by 8 bases, with 19 bases between. As DNA, the CDR3 is TGCAGTGCTAGTTTACCGACGGAGGTGAGGGGCTACACCTTC. It is translated as CSASLPTEVRGYTF.

About this clonotype itself: The germline gene is not matched at one end of the junction; a read error may be the cause. CDR3 loop: CASSPGSEANVLTF. The DNA of the CDR3 is TGTGCCAGCAGTCCGGGGTCTGAGGCCAACGTCCTGACTTTC. The chain recombines TRBV28 with TRBJ2-6, with D possibly TRBD2 on 5 matching bases. In germline, CDR1 is MDHEN, CDR2 SYDVKM. CDR3 size: 14 residues.